The 28 T cell receptor beta chains listed next were all sequenced from one sample in a study of blood T cells in healthy people across ages. Primed by a sample-barcoded 5' primer and a J-beta primer mix, a second PCR proceeded for about 6 to 12 cycles. TCRdb re-derived calls from the 5' RACE reads in MiXCR, one entry per CDR3 protein. The data hold 1 million or so distinct CDR3 sequences, with under 30% observed a single time. These data were likewise used in another study, on T cells of mothers and their children.

Sample: blood. These receptor sequences come from a girl aged 2 to 10 in good health.

This clonotype showed up just a few times. J is TRBJ2-4 and V is TRBV21-1. TRBV21-1 is designated a pseudogene. The CDR3 has 17 amino acids. Here the CDR3 reads CASSKGSSEQAKNIQYF. The CDR3 DNA is TGTGCCAGCAGCAAAGGCTCCAGCGAACAAGCCAAAAACATTCAGTACTTC.

The J gene is TRBJ2-1, the V gene TRBV27; TRBD2 might be the D (6 bases). V lost 3 bases and J lost 5, with 14 bases in between. This CDR3 is built from 15 residues. Germline V gives CDR1 MNHEY, CDR2 SMNVEV (reference sequence). The CDR3 DNA follows: TGTGCCAGCAGTTTGGGACTCCCCGTCAACAATGAGCAGTTCTTC. Protein product: CASSLGLPVNNEQFF.

The chain combines TRBV7-3 with TRBJ2-5; 10 nucleotides agree with TRBD2. TRBJ2-1 matches the DNA end more closely, so the J call is doubtful. CDR1 and CDR2 from the germline V gene are SGHTA and FQGTGA. CDR3 length: 15 residues. The CDR3 protein is CASSLTLAGDREQFF. For the CDR3, the DNA is TGTGCCAGCAGCTTAACGCTAGCGGGAGACAGGGAGCAGTTCTTC.

The rearrangement links TRBV27 to TRBJ1-2, with D maybe TRBD1 (5 bases). Trimming removed 6 bases from V and 0 bases from J, with 8 bases in between. Germline values: CDR1 MNHEY, CDR2 SMNVEV (reference sequence). The CDR3 covers 13 residues. CDR3 sequence: CASRMGANYGYTF. The DNA for the CDR3 is TGTGCCAGCAGAATGGGGGCTAACTATGGCTACACCTTC.

The chain links TRBV28 to TRBJ2-5; 8 bases agree with TRBD1. The CDR3 is 14 amino acids. The V segment lost 10 bases and the J segment 5 bases; nucleotides outside the gene matches: 12. The germline CDR1 and CDR2 sequences are MDHEN and SYDVKM. The CDR3 protein is CATRGNTGGETQYF. CDR3 DNA sequence: TGTGCCACTCGGGGGAACACAGGGGGGGAGACCCAGTACTTC.

The genes are TRBV12-3 or TRBV12-4 and TRBJ1-2; 10 nucleotides line up with TRBD1. Germline trimming cut 6 bases from V and 2 bases from J; bases unmatched to any gene: 6. This CDR3 spans 15 amino acids. CDR3 sequence reads: CASSPGGQGNYGYTF. The CDR3 bases are TGTGCCAGCAGCCCCGGGGGACAGGGGAACTATGGCTACACCTTC.

The chain uses TRBV4-1 and TRBJ2-5, with D perhaps TRBD1 or TRBD2 (5 bases each). CDR1 and CDR2 (germline): MGHRA, YSYEKL. The CDR3 spans 16 residues. The V end was cut by 0 bases, the J end by 3 bases, with 14 bases between. The CDR3 sequence is CASSQDPGTYKETQYF. CDR3 coding DNA: TGCGCCAGCAGCCAAGATCCTGGGACCTATAAAGAGACCCAGTACTTC.

The rearrangement links TRBV7-8 to TRBJ2-7, with 12 bases identical to TRBD1. CDR1 SGHVS and CDR2 FQNEAQ come from the germline V gene. The CDR3 is 15 amino acids. V was clipped by 5 bases and J by 7 bases; unmatched bases: 9. The CDR3 DNA reads as TGTGCCAGCAGCACCCGGGGACAGGGGGCAGGAGAGCAGTACTTC. Amino acids: CASSTRGQGAGEQYF. The full variable domain, in which reference TRBV7-8 and TRBJ2-7 provide the parts outside the CDR3, is GAGVSQSPRYKVAKRGQDVALRCDPISGHVSLFWYQQALGQGPEFLTYFQNEAQLDKSGLPSDRFFAERPEGSVSTLKIQRTQQEDSAVYLCASSTRGQGAGEQYFGPGTRLTVT.

The genes are TRBV6-1 and TRBJ2-3, with 10 bases aligning to TRBD2. The germline gives CDR1 MNHNS, CDR2 SASEGT. The ends lost 7 bases at V and 1 base at J; junction bases unmatched: 5. The CDR3 totals 15 residues. The CDR3 sequence is CASKMLAGGTDTQYF. The CDR3 nucleotides are TGTGCCAGCAAGATGCTAGCGGGGGGCACAGATACGCAGTATTTT.

In its sample, this clonotype was seen once. The rearrangement joins TRBV20-1 to TRBJ2-5; no definite D call. CDR3 size: 10 residues. V shed 8 bases and J shed 5 bases, with 9 bases lying between them. Per germline, CDR1 DFQATT and CDR2 SNEGSKA (reference sequence). The CDR3 DNA follows: TGCAGTTACGGTAGCGAGACCCAGTACTTC. It translates to CSYGSETQYF.

CDR3 DNA: TGTGCCAGCAGGCACACCCGACAGGGGGGAGATCAGCCCCAGCATTTT. This gives the protein CASRHTRQGGDQPQHF. The chain recombines TRBV27 with TRBJ1-5; TRBD1 matches 9 bases. This CDR3 is 16 amino acids long. Losses at the gene ends were 6 bases for V and 5 bases for J; bases not matched to a gene: 11. In germline, CDR1 is MNHEY, CDR2 SMNVEV (reference sequence).

This clonotype was picked up a small number of times. The chain links TRBV24-1 to TRBJ2-7; 9 bases fit TRBD1. The CDR3 spans 15 residues. Germline V gives CDR1 KGHDR, CDR2 SFDVKD. Unmatched junction bases numbered 5, after V lost 3 bases and J lost 3 bases. CDR3 DNA: TGTGCCACCAGTGATGGACAGGGGTACGACTACGAGCAGTACTTC. Encoded protein: CATSDGQGYDYEQYF.

The chain has TRBV20-1 and TRBJ2-2, with unresolved D. V was cut by 3 bases and J by 7 bases, with 9 bases left in between. Germline values: CDR1 DFQATT, CDR2 SNEGSKA (reference sequence). The CDR3 is 12 residues long. Here the CDR3 DNA reads TGCAGTGCTAGCGGGTCAAGCGGGGAGCTGTTTTTT. Protein: CSASGSSGELFF.

The rearrangement uses TRBV5-4 and TRBJ2-1; D gene uncertain. This CDR3 comprises 14 residues. With 0 bases removed from V and 9 bases from J, the gap between germline ends came to 13 bases. Germline loops: CDR1 SGHNT, CDR2 YYREEE (reference sequence). CDR3 sequence: CASSLARAVGEQFF. CDR3 coding DNA: TGTGCCAGCAGCTTGGCCCGGGCCGTCGGTGAGCAGTTCTTC.

This clonotype has a handful of counts. J is TRBJ2-1 and V is TRBV29-1; D unclear. Germline CDR1 is SQVTM and CDR2 is ANQGSEA. CDR3 length equals 11 residues. Trimming pared 5 bases from V and 8 bases from J, leaving 10 bases between. The CDR3 region has the DNA TGCAGCGTTATTCAGGTGGATGAGCAGTTCTTC. Its protein product is CSVIQVDEQFF.

This chain connects TRBV19 to TRBJ1-2; D is undetermined. The germline V gene has CDR1 LNHDA and CDR2 SQIVND (reference sequence). Trimming removed 1 base from V and 4 bases from J, with 7 bases in between. The CDR3 length is 13 residues. The DNA for the CDR3 is TGTGCCAGTAGTATAGGCAGGACCTATGGCTACACCTTC. It translates to CASSIGRTYGYTF.

This clonotype was counted a few times. The chain joins TRBV27 to TRBJ2-7, with D maybe TRBD1 (6 bases). Trimming took off 6 bases at V and 1 base at J, with 16 bases between the two ends. Germline assignment: CDR1 MNHEY and CDR2 SMNVEV (reference sequence). The CDR3 loop spans 15 amino acids. In DNA, the CDR3 is TGTGCCAGCAGCTATTCCTCGGACAGTTCCTACGAGCAGTACTTC. This sequence encodes CASSYSSDSSYEQYF.

The V gene is TRBV2, the J gene TRBJ2-1, with 7 bases that match TRBD2. The CDR3 runs 14 residues. The ends lost 3 bases at V and 14 bases at J; junction bases unmatched: 13. Germline V CDR1 and CDR2: SNHLY, FYNNEI. The CDR3 nucleotides are TGTGCCAGCAGTGAGGGGGTTGGGGGGGTAAGAAAGTTCTTC. This encodes CASSEGVGGVRKFF.

The chain uses TRBV14 and TRBJ1-2; TRBD1 matches 7 bases. Germline values: CDR1 SGHDN, CDR2 FVKESK. The CDR3 sequence is 14 residues long. Losses at the gene ends were 4 bases for V and 8 bases for J; bases not matched to a gene: 10. The CDR3 nucleotides are TGTGCCAGCAGCCCTGGACAGGTTCGGCGGGGCTACACCTTC. Translating gives CASSPGQVRRGYTF.

The rearrangement joins TRBV7-9 to TRBJ2-3; a weak D match, TRBD2 (6 bases). The CDR3 runs to 15 residues. The germline V and J ends were trimmed by 5 bases and 1 base, with 13 bases remaining between them. CDR1 and CDR2 (germline): SEHNR, FQNEAQ (reference sequence). The CDR3 bases are TGTGCCAGCAGCATTCCCGGGACTGGCACAGATACGCAGTATTTT. This encodes CASSIPGTGTDTQYF. The full variable domain, completed using reference TRBV7-9 and TRBJ2-3, is DTGVSQNPRHKITKRGQNVTFRCDPISEHNRLYWYRQTLGQGPEFLTYFQNEAQLEKSRLLSDRFSAERPKGSFSTLEIQRTEQGDSAMYLCASSIPGTGTDTQYFGPGTRLTVL.

This clonotype turned up a few times. The chain combines TRBV27 with TRBJ2-1, with D hard to call. CDR3 length equals 14 residues. Trimming left V 5 bases short and J 9 bases short, with 17 bases between. Per germline, CDR1 MNHEY and CDR2 SMNVEV (reference sequence). CDR3 DNA sequence: TGTGCCAGCAGTCCTCGTTATTCCGTTTCTGAGCAGTTCTTC. Its protein product is CASSPRYSVSEQFF.

This chain joins TRBV20-1 and TRBJ2-7, with 10 bases lining up with TRBD2. Losses at the gene ends were 0 bases for V and 7 bases for J; bases not matched to a gene: 12. Per the germline V gene, CDR1 is DFQATT and CDR2 is SNEGSKA (reference sequence). The CDR3 covers 16 residues. CDR3 sequence reads: CSARESEREGRYEQYF. CDR3 sequence (DNA): TGCAGTGCTAGAGAGTCGGAGCGGGAGGGCCGTTATGAGCAGTACTTC.

In its sample, this clonotype was seen a few times. The genes are TRBV6-1 and TRBJ2-1, with TRBD1 matching over 9 bases. The J call is doubtful: the DNA matches TRBJ2-7 better. Per the germline V gene, CDR1 is MNHNS and CDR2 is SASEGT. This CDR3 is built from 15 residues. The CDR3 here is CASSAAGTGYHEQYF. In nucleotides, the CDR3 is TGTGCCAGCAGTGCCGCGGGGACAGGGTACCACGAGCAGTACTTC.

This clonotype showed up just a few times. The rearrangement links TRBV29-1 to TRBJ1-2; TRBD1 might be the D (6 bases). Germline lookup yields CDR1 SQVTM and CDR2 ANQGSEA. The length of the CDR3 is 12 residues. V lost 7 bases to trimming and J lost 5 bases, with 14 bases between them. The CDR3 here is CSAPDSLYGYTF. CDR3 bases: TGCAGCGCCCCGGACAGCCTTTATGGCTACACCTTC.

This clonotype has more than one count but fewer than ten. V and J are TRBV28 and TRBJ1-4; TRBD1 matches at 7 bases. Germline V lookup: CDR1 MDHEN, CDR2 SYDVKM. With V trimmed by 3 bases and J by 7 bases, 11 bases remained unmatched. This CDR3 is 16 amino acids long. The CDR3 protein is CASSFYRGLKFEKLFF. CDR3 coding DNA: TGTGCCAGCAGTTTCTATAGGGGGCTGAAGTTTGAAAAACTGTTTTTT.

This clonotype was counted between two and nine times. CDR3 nucleotide sequence: TGTGCCACCAGCGGAACTGGGACGGTAGCCAGCTACACCTTC. It yields the protein CATSGTGTVASYTF. This sequence joins TRBV15 and TRBJ1-2; tentative D call: TRBD1 (5 bases). This CDR3 contains 14 residues. The germline V and J ends were trimmed by 5 bases and 9 bases, with 19 bases remaining between them. The germline V gene encodes CDR1 LNHNV and CDR2 YYDKDF (reference sequence).

This clonotype occurred a few times. The chain uses TRBV7-2 and TRBJ1-2, with TRBD1 as a possible D gene (6 bases). V lost 1 base to trimming and J lost 4 bases, with 10 bases between them. The CDR3 loop spans 14 amino acids. Germline CDR1 reads SGHTA; CDR2 reads FQGNSA. The DNA for the CDR3 is TGTGCCAGCAGCTTAGTCGGACAGCTCTATGGCTACACCTTC. It is translated as CASSLVGQLYGYTF.

V and J are TRBV28 and TRBJ2-1; 7 bases fit TRBD1. The germline gives CDR1 MDHEN, CDR2 SYDVKM. V shed 3 bases and J 6 bases; nucleotides not matched to a gene: 5. The CDR3 is 14 amino acids. The CDR3 DNA is TGTGCCAGCAGTTTCCGACAGGGCCGCAATGAGCAGTTCTTC. It yields the protein CASSFRQGRNEQFF.